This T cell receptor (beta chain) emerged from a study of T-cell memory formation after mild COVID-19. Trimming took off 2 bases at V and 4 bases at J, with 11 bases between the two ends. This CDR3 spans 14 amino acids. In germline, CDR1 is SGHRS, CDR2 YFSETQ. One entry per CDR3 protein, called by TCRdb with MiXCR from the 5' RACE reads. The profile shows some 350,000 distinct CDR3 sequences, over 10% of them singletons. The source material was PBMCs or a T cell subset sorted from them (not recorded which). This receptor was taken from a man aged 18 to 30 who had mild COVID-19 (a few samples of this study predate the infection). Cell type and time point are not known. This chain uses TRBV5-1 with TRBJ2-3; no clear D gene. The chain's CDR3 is CASSFWNYADTQYF. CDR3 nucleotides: TGCGCCAGCAGCTTTTGGAACTACGCAGATACGCAGTATTTT.